The rows below give T cell receptor beta chains drawn from one sample of a study of blood T cell repertoires in COVID-19. Some clones are missing from TCRdb's copy, which holds only in-frame ones; the method was immunoSEQ multiplex PCR. Among fewer than 60,000 clones listed, approximately 85% were seen once. What was sequenced was peripheral blood. All receptors come from a man aged 60-69 years with acute or convalescent COVID-19. CDR3s include the opening cysteine and the closing phenylalanine or tryptophan. The D gene is left open where the match is weak. Clone size is not always given. Where it is, it says once, few, many or a class for expanded clones.

TRBJ2-5	TRBV3-1/TRBV3-2	-	-	CASSPGGGEETQYF	TGTGCCAGCAGCCCCGGGGGTGGTGAAGAGACCCAGTACTTC
TRBJ2-6	TRBV5-4	-	-	CASSLRVGANVLTF	TGTGCCAGCAGCTTACGGGTTGGGGCCAACGTCCTGACTTTC
TRBJ2-1	TRBV20-1	-	-	CSASTTSSYNEQFF	TGCAGTGCTAGTACTACCAGCTCCTACAATGAGCAGTTCTTC
TRBJ1-2	TRBV3-1/TRBV3-2	-	-	CASSWRAPTPYGYTF	TGTGCCAGCAGCTGGAGGGCCCCAACCCCATATGGCTACACCTTC
TRBJ1-3	TRBV28	-	-	CASSTTNEGSGNTIYF	TGTGCCAGCAGTACCACTAACGAGGGTTCTGGAAACACCATATATTTT
TRBJ2-7	TRBV27	-	-	CASSLGGTYEQYF	TGTGCCAGCAGTTTAGGGGGGACCTACGAGCAGTACTTC
TRBJ1-1	TRBV9	few	TRBD1	CASSDARQGWSTEAFF	TGTGCCAGCAGCGATGCACGACAGGGATGGAGCACTGAAGCTTTCTTT
TRBJ1-5	TRBV27	-	TRBD1	CASRAQGLYSNQPQHF	TGTGCCAGCAGGGCACAGGGGCTCTATAGCAATCAGCCCCAGCATTTT
TRBJ1-1	TRBV11-2	-	-	CASSHSGTEAFF	TGTGCCAGCAGCCATAGCGGGACTGAAGCTTTCTTT
TRBJ2-3	TRBV5-8	-	-	CASRYRSTDTQYF	TGTGCCAGCAGGTACCGGAGCACAGATACGCAGTATTTT
TRBJ1-2	TRBV10-3	-	-	CAISEDGQNPNYGYTF	TGTGCCATCAGTGAAGATGGACAGAACCCTAACTATGGCTACACCTTC
TRBJ1-3	TRBV5-1	-	TRBD1	CASSWDRSSGNTIYF	TGCGCCAGCAGCTGGGACAGGAGCTCTGGAAACACCATATATTTT
TRBJ1-6	TRBV2	-	-	CASSEEGSDNNSPLHF	TGTGCCAGCAGTGAAGAGGGGTCAGATAATAATTCACCCCTCCACTTT
TRBJ2-5	TRBV5-1	-	TRBD2	CASSRGVSRGETQYF	TGCGCCAGCAGCCGGGGGGTTTCAAGGGGTGAGACCCAGTACTTC
TRBJ1-5	TRBV28	-	-	CASSLSPRYQPQHF	TGTGCCAGCAGTTTATCCCCTAGGTATCAGCCCCAGCATTTT
TRBJ1-5	TRBV5-8	-	-	CASSLTEGIQPQHF	TGTGCCAGCAGCTTGACGGAGGGGATTCAGCCCCAGCATTTT
TRBJ2-7	TRBV7-6	few	TRBD2	CASSFGAGGVYEQYF	TGTGCCAGCAGCTTCGGAGCGGGAGGGGTCTACGAGCAGTACTTC
TRBJ2-3	TRBV5-5	-	-	CASSLGAGVDTQYF	TGTGCCAGCAGCTTGGGGGCAGGGGTAGATACGCAGTATTTT
TRBJ2-1	TRBV7-8	-	-	CASSLPIRLAYNEQFF	TGTGCCAGCAGCCTCCCCATCCGACTAGCCTACAATGAGCAGTTCTTC
TRBJ1-4	TRBV30	-	TRBD1	CAWSAGTGRVKLFF	TGTGCCTGGAGTGCCGGGACAGGGAGAGTAAAACTGTTTTTT
TRBJ2-1	TRBV4-1	-	TRBD2	CASSQVDSGLAGGLSSYNEQFF	TGCGCCAGCAGCCAAGTTGACTCAGGACTAGCGGGAGGGTTAAGCTCCTACAATGAGCAGTTCTTC
TRBJ1-5	TRBV29-1	-	TRBD1	CSGHRDRYSNQPQHF	TGCAGCGGACACCGGGACAGGTATAGCAATCAGCCCCAGCATTTT
TRBJ2-3	TRBV30	-	TRBD2	CAWGAGVGDTQYF	TGTGCCTGGGGAGCGGGAGTAGGAGATACGCAGTATTTT
TRBJ2-4	TRBV7-2	-	-	CASSLYRGNIQYF	TGTGCCAGCAGCTTATATAGGGGAAACATTCAGTACTTC
TRBJ2-3	TRBV4-1	-	-	CASSPPAESTDTQYF	TGCGCCAGCAGCCCACCGGCGGAAAGCACAGATACGCAGTATTTT
TRBJ2-7	TRBV11-1	-	TRBD2	CASSPRGGTYEQYF	TGTGCCAGCAGCCCGCGGGGGGGGACTTACGAGCAGTACTTC
TRBJ1-6	TRBV10-3	-	TRBD1	CAIGGQGGLAPLHF	TGTGCCATCGGAGGACAGGGAGGTTTAGCACCCCTCCACTTT
TRBJ1-2	TRBV28	-	-	CASSFGAVWGYTF	TGTGCCAGCAGTTTTGGGGCAGTCTGGGGCTACACCTTC
TRBJ2-1	TRBV25-1	-	-	CASSEAGTPGNEQFF	TGTGCCAGCAGTGAAGCAGGAACCCCTGGGAATGAGCAGTTCTTC
TRBJ2-7	TRBV7-3	-	-	CASSPGITPYEQYF	TGTGCCAGCAGCCCAGGTATTACTCCCTACGAGCAGTACTTC
TRBJ1-1	TRBV2	-	-	CASSYLNTEAFF	TGTGCCAGCAGTTATCTAAACACTGAAGCTTTCTTT
TRBJ1-2	TRBV6-1	-	-	CASSETVNYGYTF	TGTGCCAGCAGTGAAACAGTAAACTATGGCTACACCTTC